This T cell receptor beta chain was recovered during a study of T and B cells in COVID-19 patients. Looking at the study overall: Blood was sampled from COVID-19 patients who were either actively infected or recovered. Recovered patients mostly had mild to moderate COVID-19 managed as outpatients.

Findings and caveats of the study: No sequencing was yet done of CD4+, regulatory or CD8+ subsets, or of SARS-CoV-2-responsive or tetramer+ sorted cells. Patients with COVID-19 reportedly showed strongly skewed T cell receptor beta variable and joining gene usage.

Blood genomic DNA input for TRB amplification was 250-500 ng. BIOMED2 TRB-A/B primer pools were used in multiplex TRB PCR. Via MiXCR, TCRdb re-called the multiplex PCR reads, giving one row per CDR3 protein. This table has 15,000 to 20,000 distinct CDR3 sequences, 30% to 45% appearing once. This clonotype has more than one count but fewer than ten. Antigen specificity is unknown. Germline CDR1 and CDR2: KGHSH and LQKENI. This CDR3 contains 17 residues. J was trimmed by 5 bases and V by 4 bases; bases with no gene match: 10. This TCR was sampled from a human donor with active COVID-19. The V gene is TRBV18, the J gene TRBJ1-4; 10 bases match TRBD1. Sequencing was performed on blood. CDR3 nucleotide sequence: TGTGCCAGCTCACGGAGTTTAAGGGACAGGGGAAATGAAAAACTGTTTTTT. Amino acid sequence: CASSRSLRDRGNEKLFF.